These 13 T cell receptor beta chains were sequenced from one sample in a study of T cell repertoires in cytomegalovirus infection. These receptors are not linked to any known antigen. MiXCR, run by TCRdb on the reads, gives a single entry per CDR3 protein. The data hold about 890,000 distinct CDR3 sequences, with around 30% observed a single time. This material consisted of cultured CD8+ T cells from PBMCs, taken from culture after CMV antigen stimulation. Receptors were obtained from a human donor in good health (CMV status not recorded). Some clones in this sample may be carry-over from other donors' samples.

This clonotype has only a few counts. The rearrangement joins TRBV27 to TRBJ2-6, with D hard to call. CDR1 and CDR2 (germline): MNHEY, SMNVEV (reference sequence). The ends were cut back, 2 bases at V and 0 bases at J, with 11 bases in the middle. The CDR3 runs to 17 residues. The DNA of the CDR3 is TGTGCCAGCAGTTTAATTGGTCCGAGCTCTGGGGCCAACGTCCTGACTTTC. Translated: CASSLIGPSSGANVLTF.

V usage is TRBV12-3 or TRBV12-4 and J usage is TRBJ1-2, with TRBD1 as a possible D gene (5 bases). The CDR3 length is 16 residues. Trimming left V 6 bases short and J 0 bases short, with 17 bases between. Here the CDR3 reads CASSKNAQGTNYGYTF. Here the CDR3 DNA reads TGTGCCAGCAGCAAAAACGCCCAGGGCACTAACTATGGCTACACCTTC.

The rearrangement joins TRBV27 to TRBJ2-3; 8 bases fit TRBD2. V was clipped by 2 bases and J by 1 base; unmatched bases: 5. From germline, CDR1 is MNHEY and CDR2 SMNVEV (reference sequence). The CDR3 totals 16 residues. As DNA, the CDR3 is TGTGCCAGCAGTTTAACCAGCGGGGGCCGCACAGATACGCAGTATTTT. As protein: CASSLTSGGRTDTQYF.

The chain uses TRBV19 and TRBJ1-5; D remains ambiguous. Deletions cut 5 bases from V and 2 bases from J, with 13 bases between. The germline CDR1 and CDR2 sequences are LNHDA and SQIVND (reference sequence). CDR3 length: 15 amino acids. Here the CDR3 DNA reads TGTGCCAGTAGTCACGTTCCAGAAGGCAATCAGCCCCAGCATTTT. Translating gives CASSHVPEGNQPQHF.

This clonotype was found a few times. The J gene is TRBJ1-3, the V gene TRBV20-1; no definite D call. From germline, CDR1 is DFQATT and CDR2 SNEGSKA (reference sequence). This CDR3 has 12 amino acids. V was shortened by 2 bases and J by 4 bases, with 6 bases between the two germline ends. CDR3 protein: CSARLTGNTIYF. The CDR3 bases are TGCAGTGCTAGACTGACAGGAAACACCATATATTTT.

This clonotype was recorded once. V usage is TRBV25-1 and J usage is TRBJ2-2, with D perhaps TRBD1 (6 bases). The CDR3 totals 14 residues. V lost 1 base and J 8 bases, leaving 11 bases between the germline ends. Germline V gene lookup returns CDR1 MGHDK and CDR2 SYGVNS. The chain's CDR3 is CASSELGARGELFF. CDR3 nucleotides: TGTGCCAGCAGTGAATTGGGGGCTCGGGGGGAGCTGTTTTTT.

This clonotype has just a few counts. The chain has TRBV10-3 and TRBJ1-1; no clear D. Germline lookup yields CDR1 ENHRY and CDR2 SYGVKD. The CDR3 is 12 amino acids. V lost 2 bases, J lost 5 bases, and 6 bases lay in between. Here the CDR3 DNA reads TGTGCCATCAGTGAGAGGCTGACTGAAGCTTTCTTT. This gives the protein CAISERLTEAFF.

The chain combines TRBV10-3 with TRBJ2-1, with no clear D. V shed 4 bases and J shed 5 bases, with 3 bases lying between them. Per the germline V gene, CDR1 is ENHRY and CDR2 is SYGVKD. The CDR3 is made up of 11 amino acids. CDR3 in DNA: TGTGCCATCAGTGCCAACAATGAGCAGTTCTTC. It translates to CAISANNEQFF.

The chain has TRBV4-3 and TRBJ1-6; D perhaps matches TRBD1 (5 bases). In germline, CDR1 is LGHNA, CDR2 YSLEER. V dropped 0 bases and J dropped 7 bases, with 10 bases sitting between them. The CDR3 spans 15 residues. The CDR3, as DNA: TGCGCCAGCAGCCAAGATGGGGGTCGGAATTCACCCCTCCACTTT. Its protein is CASSQDGGRNSPLHF.

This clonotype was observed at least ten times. The CDR3 bases are TGTGCCAGCAGCTTAAGGGAGAACACCGGGGAGCTGTTTTTT. This gives the protein CASSLRENTGELFF. The rearrangement uses TRBV7-8 and TRBJ2-2, with D hard to call. CDR3 size: 14 residues. The ends were cut back, 2 bases at V and 1 base at J, with 5 bases in the middle. The germline V gene has CDR1 SGHVS and CDR2 FQNEAQ. Full variable domain (missing parts from reference TRBV7-8 and TRBJ2-2): GAGVSQSPRYKVAKRGQDVALRCDPISGHVSLFWYQQALGQGPEFLTYFQNEAQLDKSGLPSDRFFAERPEGSVSTLKIQRTQQEDSAVYLCASSLRENTGELFFGEGSRLTVL.

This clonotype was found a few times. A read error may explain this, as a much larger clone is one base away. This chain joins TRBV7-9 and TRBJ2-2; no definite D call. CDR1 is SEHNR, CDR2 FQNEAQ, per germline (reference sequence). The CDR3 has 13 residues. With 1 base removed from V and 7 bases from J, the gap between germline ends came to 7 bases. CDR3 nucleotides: TGTGCCAGCAGCTTAGGGTCAGTCGGGGAGCTGTTTTTT. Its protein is CASSLGSVGELFF.

The CDR3 DNA follows: TGTGCCAGCGCCGGGTCGGAGACCCAGTACTTC. This sequence encodes CASAGSETQYF. This sequence joins TRBV27 and TRBJ2-5; D remains ambiguous. CDR1 and CDR2 from the germline V gene are MNHEY and SMNVEV (reference sequence). The CDR3 extends over 11 amino acids. V shed 8 bases and J shed 5 bases, with 9 bases lying between them.

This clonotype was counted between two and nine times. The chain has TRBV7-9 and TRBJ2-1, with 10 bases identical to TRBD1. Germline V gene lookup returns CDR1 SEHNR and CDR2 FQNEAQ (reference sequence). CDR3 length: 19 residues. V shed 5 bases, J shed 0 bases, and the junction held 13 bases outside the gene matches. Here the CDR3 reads CASSPGTGASLSSYNEQFF. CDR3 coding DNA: TGTGCCAGCAGCCCAGGGACAGGGGCATCCTTGAGCTCCTACAATGAGCAGTTCTTC.